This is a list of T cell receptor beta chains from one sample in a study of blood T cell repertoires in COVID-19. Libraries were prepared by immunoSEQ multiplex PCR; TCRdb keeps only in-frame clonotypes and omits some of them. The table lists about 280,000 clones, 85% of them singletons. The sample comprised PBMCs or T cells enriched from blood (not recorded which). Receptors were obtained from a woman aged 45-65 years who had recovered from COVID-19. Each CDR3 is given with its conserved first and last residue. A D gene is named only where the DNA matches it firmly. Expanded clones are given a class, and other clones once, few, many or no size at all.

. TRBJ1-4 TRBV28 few TGTGCCAGCAGTTTAGGCCAGGCCGAAAAACTGTTTTTT CASSLGQAEKLFF
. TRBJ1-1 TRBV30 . TGTGCCTGGAGTCGACAGTTACTTGAAGCTTTCTTT CAWSRQLLEAFF
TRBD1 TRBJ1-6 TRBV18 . TGTGCCAGCTCACGGGGACAGGCCGGGACAGTTGATTCACCCCTCCACTTT CASSRGQAGTVDSPLHF
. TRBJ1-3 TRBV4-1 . TGCGCCAGCAGCCAAGTGCAGGGAATGAGCGGAAACACCATATATTTT CASSQVQGMSGNTIYF
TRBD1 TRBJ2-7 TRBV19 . TGTGCCAGTAGTATAGGGACAGGGAGGAACGAGCAGTACTTC CASSIGTGRNEQYF
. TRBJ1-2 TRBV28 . TGTGCCAGCAGTTTACAGGGCGGCTATGGCTACACCTTC CASSLQGGYGYTF
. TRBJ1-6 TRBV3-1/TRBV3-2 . TGTGCCAGCAGCCAGTGGGGAGTCAATTCACCCCTCCACTTT CASSQWGVNSPLHF
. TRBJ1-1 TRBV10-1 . TGCGCCAGCAGTATGGACAGCCAAGTACATGAAGCTTTCTTT CASSMDSQVHEAFF
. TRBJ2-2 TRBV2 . TGTGCCAGCAGTGAAATGTGGGAGGGGGGATGGAGGACCGAGGAGCTGTTTTTT CASSEMWEGGWRTEELFF
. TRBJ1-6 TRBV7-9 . TGTGCCAGCAGCTTAGGCCAGAATCGATCACCCCTCCACTTT CASSLGQNRSPLHF